The 22 T cell receptor beta chains given below trace back to one sample, sequenced in a study of T cells after posttransplantation cyclophosphamide. Cyclophosphamide on days +3 and +4 followed busulfan-fludarabine conditioning and a marrow graft. Assay used: immunoSEQ multiplex PCR; TCRdb lists only in-frame clones, some missing. Listed here are some 14,000 clones without any singletons, the top ten holding roughly 23%. The material sequenced was PBMCs, taken 950 to 1,200 days after allogeneic stem cell transplant with posttransplant cyclophosphamide. These receptors were collected from a female patient in her thirties or forties who received an allogeneic stem cell transplant from a related donor, was CMV-positive, and had no GVHD. The T cells may come from the graft donor.

In this sample, this clone turned up a few times. Other DNA sequences in this sample translate to the same CDR3. The rearrangement links TRBV9 to TRBJ2-7; a weak D match, TRBD1 (5 bases). Trimming took off 8 bases at V and 4 bases at J, with 22 bases between the two ends. The germline V gene has CDR1 SGDLS and CDR2 YYNGEE. CDR3 size: 15 residues. Here the CDR3 DNA reads TGTGCCAGTAGCATCAGACAGAGGACGGCATACGAGCAGTACTTC. Its translation is CASSIRQRTAYEQYF.

Many counts were recorded for this clone. Here the CDR3 reads CASSSPRSGQRKIFYEQYF. As DNA, the CDR3 is TGCGCCAGCAGCTCACCTCGTTCGGGACAGAGAAAGATTTTCTACGAGCAGTACTTC. The rearrangement uses TRBV5-1 and TRBJ2-7; 7 bases fit TRBD1. V lost 3 bases, J lost 3 bases, and 21 bases stayed unmatched. CDR1 is SGHRS, CDR2 YFSETQ, per germline. This CDR3 comprises 19 residues.

There are many counts of this clone. The chain has TRBV7-9 and TRBJ2-7; D is unresolved. Germline V gene lookup returns CDR1 SEHNR and CDR2 FQNEAQ (reference sequence). Trimming took off 5 bases at V and 6 bases at J, with 14 bases between the two ends. The CDR3 extends over 13 amino acids. Here the CDR3 reads CASSPLTSPEQYF. DNA for the CDR3: TGTGCCAGCAGCCCGCTAACGTCCCCCGAGCAGTACTTC.

The sample holds many counts of this clone. V usage is TRBV5-1 and J usage is TRBJ2-1, with 12 bases lining up with TRBD2. V trimming: 3 bases; J trimming: 9 bases; junction bases outside the gene matches: 7. This CDR3 has 15 residues. Germline V gene data show CDR1 as SGHRS and CDR2 as YFSETQ. The DNA of the CDR3 is TGCGCCAGCAGCTCGCTAGCGGGGGGGCCTGGTGAGCAGTTCTTC. Protein product: CASSSLAGGPGEQFF.

The rearrangement joins TRBV23-1 to TRBJ2-2; 10 bases align to TRBD1. TRBV23-1 is an ORF for which the function is uncertain. The CDR3 spans 16 residues. J gave up 3 bases and V 2 bases, and 3 bases lay outside the gene matches. The CDR3 coding sequence is TGCGCCAGCAGTCAACGGGGACAGGGGCACACCGGGGAGCTGTTTTTT. It specifies CASSQRGQGHTGELFF.

This clone was seen more than once but under ten times. It may be a read error: a sequence one base away is much more abundant. This rearrangement joins TRBV4-2 to TRBJ2-3; 7 bases match TRBD2. This CDR3 contains 15 residues. CDR1 and CDR2 from the germline V gene are LGHNA and YNFKEQ. The junction had 8 bases not matched to a gene; V was cut back by 4 bases and J by 4 bases. The CDR3 here is CASSREGREADTQYF. For the CDR3, the DNA is TGTGCCAGCAGCCGAGAAGGTCGGGAGGCAGATACGCAGTATTTT.

This clone was detected ten times or more. The genes are TRBV9 and TRBJ1-1; no firm D call. Trimming pared 0 bases from V and 4 bases from J, leaving 7 bases between. The germline V gene has CDR1 SGDLS and CDR2 YYNGEE. The length of the CDR3 is 13 residues. The CDR3 sequence is CASSVGAPTEAFF. The CDR3 nucleotides read TGTGCCAGCAGCGTAGGGGCTCCCACTGAAGCTTTCTTT. Using reference TRBV9 and TRBJ1-1 for the parts outside the CDR3, the full variable domain is DSGVTQTPKHLITATGQRVTLRCSPRSGDLSVYWYQQSLDQGLQFLIQYYNGEERAKGNILERFSAQQFPDLHSELNLSSLELGDSALYFCASSVGAPTEAFFGQGTRLTVV.

At least ten counts were recorded for this clone. The J gene is TRBJ2-3, the V gene TRBV5-1; D is perhaps TRBD1 (5 bases). Germline CDR1 and CDR2: SGHRS and YFSETQ. V was clipped by 2 bases and J by 7 bases, with 8 bases between them. The CDR3 loop spans 12 amino acids. Written as DNA, the CDR3 is TGCGCCAGCAGCTTAGACAGACATACGCAGTATTTT. Protein: CASSLDRHTQYF.

This clone was seen repeatedly, ten times or more. The chain combines TRBV4-3 with TRBJ2-1; the match to TRBD2 covers 11 bases. Trimming took 3 bases from V and 4 from J; bases not matched to a gene: 8. The CDR3 covers 17 residues. Germline lookup yields CDR1 LGHNA and CDR2 YSLEER. CDR3 bases: TGCGCCAGCAGCCAGTCGGGACTAGCGGAAAATTACAATGAGCAGTTCTTC. It encodes CASSQSGLAENYNEQFF.

In its sample, this clone was seen a few times. This chain links TRBV10-3 with TRBJ2-5, with D perhaps matching TRBD2 (7 bases). In germline, CDR1 is ENHRY, CDR2 SYGVKD. This CDR3 contains 18 residues. Between the trimmed V and J ends, which lost 3 bases and 1 base, there was a span of 21 bases. CDR3 nucleotides: TGTGCCATCAGTGATGAAAGTCGGGGGGCAGTTTCCCAAGAGACCCAGTACTTC. It translates to CAISDESRGAVSQETQYF.

This clone was seen at least ten times. The CDR3 DNA is TGTGCCAGCAGTGAATGGGGAGTCGGCCAAGAGACCCAGTACTTC. This codes for CASSEWGVGQETQYF. This chain connects TRBV6-1 to TRBJ2-5; possible D gene TRBD2, 5 bases. V was trimmed by 2 bases and J by 1 base, leaving 11 bases between them. The germline V gene has CDR1 MNHNS and CDR2 SASEGT. This CDR3 comprises 15 residues.

This clone was seen many times. The V gene is TRBV28, the J gene TRBJ1-5; weak D call: TRBD1 (5 bases). Germline V gene sequence: CDR1 MDHEN, CDR2 SYDVKM. This CDR3 is 14 amino acids long. The V and J ends lost 4 bases and 7 bases respectively, with 14 bases between them. CDR3 residues: CASSSTKHRQPQHF. The CDR3 DNA reads as TGTGCCAGCAGTTCAACCAAACACAGGCAGCCCCAGCATTTT.

This clone was detected many times. CDR3 DNA: TGTGCCAGCAGGAGCCAGGGTTTTGCAGATACGCAGTATTTT. Protein product: CASRSQGFADTQYF. The gene calls are TRBV6-6 and TRBJ2-3, with D tentatively TRBD1 (5 bases). V lost 6 bases to trimming and J lost 4 bases, with 14 bases between them. This CDR3 is built from 14 residues. Germline V gives CDR1 MNHNY, CDR2 SVGAGI (reference sequence).

This clone was detected many times. The gene calls are TRBV29-1 and TRBJ2-7; the D gene is possibly TRBD1 (5 bases). Germline CDR1 and CDR2: SQVTM and ANQGSEA. The CDR3 contains 14 residues. V was shortened by 5 bases and J by 2 bases, with 16 bases between the two germline ends. The CDR3 protein is CSVSPATEPYEQYF. The CDR3 nucleotides are TGCAGCGTTTCCCCGGCGACAGAGCCCTACGAGCAGTACTTC.

This clone has a count of ten or more. V usage is TRBV9 and J usage is TRBJ2-2; 10 positions match TRBD1. This CDR3 spans 16 amino acids. After removal of 3 bases from V and 7 bases from J, the junction contained 9 bases not matched to a gene. Germline loops: CDR1 SGDLS, CDR2 YYNGEE. As DNA, the CDR3 is TGTGCCAGCAGCGCTGGGACAGGGGTCCTTGGCGGGGAGCTGTTTTTT. Translating gives CASSAGTGVLGGELFF.

Only a few counts were recorded for this clone. V and J are TRBV6-4 and TRBJ2-7; the match to TRBD1 covers 8 bases. V was clipped by 5 bases and J by 1 base; unmatched bases: 7. Per the germline V gene, CDR1 is MRHNA and CDR2 is SNTAGT. The CDR3 has 15 residues. The CDR3 loop reads CASSRLRTGSYEQYF. The CDR3 DNA sequence: TGTGCCAGCAGTCGACTCAGGACAGGGTCCTACGAGCAGTACTTC.

This clone was found many times. The rearrangement links TRBV18 to TRBJ2-7; 9 bases are shared with TRBD1. Germline trimming cut 8 bases from V and 3 bases from J; bases unmatched to any gene: 2. CDR1 and CDR2 (germline): KGHSH, LQKENI. The CDR3 has 12 residues. The CDR3 nucleotides read TGTGCCAGCAGGACAGGGGACTACGAGCAGTACTTC. It translates to CASRTGDYEQYF.

This clone appeared a few times. The J gene is TRBJ2-3, the V gene TRBV7-9, with 9 bases aligning to TRBD1. J gave up 1 base and V 4 bases, and 9 bases lay outside the gene matches. The germline V gene encodes CDR1 SEHNR and CDR2 FQNEAQ (reference sequence). The CDR3 runs to 17 residues. CDR3 sequence reads: CASSSASRDRGTDTQYF. The CDR3 DNA follows: TGTGCCAGCAGCTCAGCGTCCCGGGACAGGGGCACAGATACGCAGTATTTT.

In this sample, this clone turned up many times. The rearrangement links TRBV19 to TRBJ1-5; 7 nucleotides agree with TRBD1. Germline loops: CDR1 LNHDA, CDR2 SQIVND (reference sequence). This CDR3 is built from 15 residues. V was pared by 6 bases and J by 4 bases, with 9 bases of the junction left unmatched. The CDR3 sequence: CASSPGTAINQPQHF. The CDR3 nucleotides are TGTGCCAGTAGCCCCGGGACAGCCATAAATCAGCCCCAGCATTTT.

This clone was recorded at least ten times. The V call is TRBV4-3, the J call TRBJ2-7; D is uncertain. This CDR3 is built from 13 residues. V lost 4 bases to trimming and J lost 2 bases, with 9 bases between them. Germline CDR1 reads LGHNA; CDR2 reads YSLEER. Here the CDR3 reads CASSPTRAYEQYF. DNA for the CDR3: TGCGCCAGCAGCCCCACCCGCGCCTACGAGCAGTACTTC.

The table lists this clone with many counts. J is TRBJ2-4 and V is TRBV4-1; TRBD1 might be the D (6 bases). The CDR3 is 16 amino acids. Germline V lookup: CDR1 MGHRA, CDR2 YSYEKL. With 4 bases removed from V and 0 bases from J, the gap between germline ends came to 13 bases. CDR3 residues: CASSPSGTLAKNIQYF. The DNA for the CDR3 is TGCGCCAGCAGCCCTTCCGGGACACTAGCCAAAAACATTCAGTACTTC.

This clone was counted at least ten times. The genes are TRBV7-2 and TRBJ1-2, with 9 bases that match TRBD1. V trimming: 5 bases; J trimming: 2 bases; junction bases outside the gene matches: 9. Germline CDR1 SGHTA, CDR2 FQGNSA. This CDR3 has 16 amino acids. In DNA, the CDR3 is TGTGCCAGCAGCCTCAGGGGGGGACAGGGCAACTATGGCTACACCTTC. Protein product: CASSLRGGQGNYGYTF.